The 30 T cell receptor beta chains presented below share a single source sample, sequenced in a study of blood T cell repertoires in COVID-19. Sequencing was performed with immunoSEQ multiplex PCR; in TCRdb, only in-frame clones are kept and a portion is missing. The table lists 90,000 to 120,000 clones, around 83% of them singletons. The sample taken for sequencing was peripheral blood. Receptor source: a man between 70 and 80 years old with acute or convalescent COVID-19.

The chain uses TRBV3-1 (or the pseudogene TRBV3-2) and TRBJ1-4, with 7 bases matching TRBD1. The CDR3 spans 16 residues. V was pared by 5 bases and J by 0 bases, with 6 bases of the junction left unmatched. Germline loops: CDR1 LGHDT, CDR2 YNNKEL (reference sequence). The CDR3 coding sequence is TGTGCCAGCAGCTATGGGACAGTTTCAACTAATGAAAAACTGTTTTTT. Its translation: CASSYGTVSTNEKLFF.

The V gene is TRBV7-9, the J gene TRBJ2-1, with D unclear. V was trimmed by 0 bases and J by 0 bases, leaving 15 bases between them. Germline loops: CDR1 SEHNR, CDR2 FQNEAQ (reference sequence). The CDR3 totals 18 residues. The CDR3 sequence: CASSLASVRRSSYNEQFF. Here the CDR3 DNA reads TGTGCCAGCAGCTTAGCTTCGGTGCGGCGGAGCTCCTACAATGAGCAGTTCTTC. The complete variable domain, with remaining parts taken from reference TRBV7-9 and TRBJ2-1, reads DTGVSQNPRHKITKRGQNVTFRCDPISEHNRLYWYRQTLGQGPEFLTYFQNEAQLEKSRLLSDRFSAERPKGSFSTLEIQRTEQGDSAMYLCASSLASVRRSSYNEQFFGPGTRLTVL.

V is TRBV19 and J is TRBJ1-4; TRBD1 matches 8 bases. Germline CDR1 LNHDA, CDR2 SQIVND (reference sequence). This CDR3 is built from 16 residues. V was pared by 9 bases and J by 0 bases, with 9 bases of the junction left unmatched. The CDR3 here is CARPSDRAATNEKLFF. CDR3 in DNA: TGTGCCAGGCCTTCGGACAGGGCGGCAACTAATGAAAAACTGTTTTTT. Full variable domain (missing parts from reference TRBV19 and TRBJ1-4): DGGITQSPKYLFRKEGQNVTLSCEQNLNHDAMYWYRQDPGQGLRLIYYSQIVNDFQKGDIAEGYSVSREKKESFPLTVTSAQKNPTAFYLCARPSDRAATNEKLFFGSGTQLSVL.

The J gene is TRBJ2-7, the V gene TRBV7-9; possible D gene TRBD2, 5 bases. Trimming shortened V by 3 bases and J by 6 bases, and 15 bases separated the two germline ends. The CDR3 is 14 amino acids. Per germline, CDR1 SEHNR and CDR2 FQNEAQ (reference sequence). DNA of the CDR3: TGTGCCAGCAGCTTGGACCCCAGCGAGGGCGAGCAGTACTTC. Translation: CASSLDPSEGEQYF.

This rearrangement joins TRBV10-3 to TRBJ2-5; D is undetermined. The CDR3 covers 13 residues. Per germline, CDR1 ENHRY and CDR2 SYGVKD. Trimming took 0 bases from V and 3 from J, leaving 5 bases between them. CDR3 sequence: CAISESPEETQYF. The CDR3 DNA is TGTGCCATCAGTGAGTCGCCGGAAGAGACCCAGTACTTC.

V and J are TRBV7-6 and TRBJ1-5; TRBD1 matches at 8 bases. V was clipped by 2 bases and J by 5 bases; unmatched bases: 5. This CDR3 spans 15 amino acids. Per germline, CDR1 SGHVS and CDR2 FNYEAQ. In nucleotides, the CDR3 is TGTGCCAGCAGCTTAAGGCAGGGGGCGGATCAGCCCCAGCATTTT. It specifies CASSLRQGADQPQHF.

This clone was counted between two and nine times. The chain employs TRBV18 and TRBJ1-2; 8 bases align to TRBD1. The CDR3 runs to 15 residues. The V gene end was trimmed by 2 bases and the J gene end by 4 bases; junction bases not matched to a gene: 6. Germline CDR1 KGHSH, CDR2 LQKENI. CDR3 DNA: TGTGCCAGCTCACCAACGACAGGGGAAGGCTATGGCTACACCTTC. Its protein is CASSPTTGEGYGYTF.

The V gene is TRBV10-3, the J gene TRBJ1-2; TRBD1 agrees at 8 bases. The CDR3 has 19 residues. Trimming took 3 bases from V and 0 from J; bases not matched to a gene: 15. CDR1 ENHRY and CDR2 SYGVKD come from the germline V gene. This chain's CDR3 is CAISEDGTGKTLSNYGYTF. In nucleotides, the CDR3 is TGTGCCATCAGTGAAGACGGGACAGGAAAAACCCTTTCTAACTATGGCTACACCTTC.

The DNA of the CDR3 is TGTGCCAGCAGTGAAAGCGTTGGTGGTAGCAGTGATACGCAGTATTTT. Translated: CASSESVGGSSDTQYF. The rearrangement joins TRBV25-1 to TRBJ2-3; D not resolved. Trimming left V 2 bases short and J 6 bases short, with 18 bases between. Per germline, CDR1 MGHDK and CDR2 SYGVNS. The CDR3 spans 16 residues.

The chain carries TRBV11-1 and TRBJ2-3, with D possibly matching TRBD2 (5 bases). This CDR3 comprises 14 residues. Germline CDR1 SGHAT, CDR2 FQDESV (reference sequence). V was cut by 5 bases and J by 4 bases, with 13 bases left in between. DNA for the CDR3: TGTGCCAGCAGCCGACCGGGGTACGCAGATACGCAGTATTTT. It translates to CASSRPGYADTQYF.

The V and J genes are TRBV5-1 and TRBJ1-1, with a weak D call TRBD1 (6 bases). Per the germline V gene, CDR1 is SGHRS and CDR2 is YFSETQ. Trimming stripped 2 bases from V and 4 bases from J, with 12 bases between. There are 14 residues in the CDR3. The CDR3 bases are TGCGCCAGCAGCTTCCAAAGAGGGGGCACTGAAGCTTTCTTT. It yields the protein CASSFQRGGTEAFF.

V and J are TRBV6-2 or TRBV6-3 and TRBJ1-6; TRBD1 is a possible D gene (5 bases). The V gene lost 0 bases and the J gene lost 7 bases, with 10 bases spanning the gap. The CDR3 is 15 amino acids. Germline values: CDR1 MNHEY, CDR2 SVGEGT. The CDR3 is CASSYSKRGNSPLHF. In nucleotides, the CDR3 is TGTGCCAGCAGTTACTCGAAAAGGGGCAATTCACCCCTCCACTTT.

This clone was counted once. The chain joins TRBV14 to TRBJ2-5; 10 bases are a match to TRBD2. The germline V gene has CDR1 SGHDN and CDR2 FVKESK. Losses at the gene ends were 1 base for V and 4 bases for J; bases not matched to a gene: 12. CDR3 length equals 18 residues. This CDR3 is CASSQGRMSGGAAETQYF. In DNA form, the CDR3 reads TGTGCCAGCAGCCAAGGGCGAATGAGCGGGGGGGCCGCAGAGACCCAGTACTTC.

The chain has TRBV5-4 and TRBJ1-5; TRBD1 might be the D (5 bases). The germline V gene has CDR1 SGHNT and CDR2 YYREEE (reference sequence). V lost 4 bases and J lost 3, with 14 bases in between. CDR3 length: 15 residues. The CDR3 sequence is CASSADGGLNQPQHF. The CDR3 DNA is TGTGCCAGCAGCGCGGACGGGGGACTCAATCAGCCCCAGCATTTT.

This clone was seen only a few times. The CDR3 DNA sequence: TGCGCCAGCAAAACTAGCGGGGAGTACAATGAGCAGTTCTTC. This codes for CASKTSGEYNEQFF. V gene TRBV5-1 combines with J gene TRBJ2-1; 10 bases map to TRBD2. Germline CDR1 reads SGHRS; CDR2 reads YFSETQ. V was pared by 6 bases and J by 4 bases, with 4 bases of the junction left unmatched. The CDR3 sequence is 14 residues long.

This clone was counted only a few times. The chain couples TRBV27 to TRBJ1-5; D gene unclear. Trimming removed 1 base at V and 3 bases at J, with 10 bases between. CDR3 length: 15 residues. CDR1 and CDR2 from the germline V gene are MNHEY and SMNVEV (reference sequence). The CDR3 spells CASSLYRNNNQPQHF. In nucleotides, the CDR3 is TGTGCCAGCAGTTTATATCGAAACAACAATCAGCCCCAGCATTTT.

V is TRBV15 and J is TRBJ1-2; D possibly corresponds to TRBD1 (6 bases). Germline V gives CDR1 LNHNV, CDR2 YYDKDF (reference sequence). The CDR3 length is 13 residues. V lost 7 bases and J lost 5, with 14 bases in between. As DNA, the CDR3 is TGTGCCACCAAGGACAGTAAATCTTATGGCTACACCTTC. It translates to CATKDSKSYGYTF.

The gene calls are TRBV7-2 and TRBJ2-1, with TRBD2 as a possible D gene (7 bases). The CDR3 consists of 13 residues. Germline V gives CDR1 SGHTA, CDR2 FQGNSA. V was trimmed by 3 bases and J by 10 bases, leaving 13 bases between them. CDR3 region: CASSFGGGREQFF. The CDR3 region has the DNA TGTGCCAGCAGCTTTGGGGGGGGCCGAGAGCAGTTCTTC.

As regards this clone: Other DNA sequences from this sample encode an identical CDR3 as well. The chain couples TRBV5-1 to TRBJ1-6, with 9 bases aligning to TRBD1. The CDR3 runs to 15 residues. The germline V gene encodes CDR1 SGHRS and CDR2 YFSETQ. After removal of 4 bases from V and 7 bases from J, the junction contained 6 bases not matched to a gene. CDR3 sequence (DNA): TGCGCCAGCAGCCTGGGGGGGACAGGGAATTCACCCCTCCACTTT. Amino acid sequence: CASSLGGTGNSPLHF.

The chain uses TRBV6-2 or TRBV6-3 and TRBJ1-2; 10 bases align to TRBD1. Germline V gene sequence: CDR1 MNHEY, CDR2 SVGEGT. The CDR3 totals 14 residues. Trimming removed 2 bases from V and 8 bases from J; junction bases left unmatched: 5. The chain's CDR3 is CASSYRQGARGYTF. The CDR3 region has the DNA TGTGCCAGCAGTTACCGACAGGGGGCGCGCGGCTACACCTTC.

V gene TRBV2 combines with J gene TRBJ2-1; the D gene is possibly TRBD1 (6 bases). Trimming pared 7 bases from V and 5 bases from J, leaving 15 bases between. Germline assignment: CDR1 SNHLY and CDR2 FYNNEI. The CDR3 is 14 residues long. Here the CDR3 reads CASKRGGGNNEQFF. CDR3 in DNA: TGTGCCAGCAAACGAGGGGGTGGGAACAATGAGCAGTTCTTC. The complete variable domain, with remaining parts taken from reference TRBV2 and TRBJ2-1, reads EPEVTQTPSHQVTQMGQEVILRCVPISNHLYFYWYRQILGQKVEFLVSFYNNEISEKSEIFDDQFSVERPDGSNFTLKIRSTKLEDSAMYFCASKRGGGNNEQFFGPGTRLTVL.

The chain is built from TRBV4-3 and TRBJ2-6; D is possibly TRBD1 (6 bases). Germline CDR1 and CDR2: LGHNA and YSLEER. V lost 1 base to trimming and J lost 0 bases, with 10 bases between them. The CDR3 runs to 17 residues. CDR3 DNA: TGCGCCAGCAGCCAAGGAAGGGGGTACTCTGGGGCCAACGTCCTGACTTTC. This sequence encodes CASSQGRGYSGANVLTF.

This chain joins TRBV9 and TRBJ1-6; 9 bases fit TRBD1. The CDR3 length is 14 residues. V lost 3 bases to trimming and J lost 11 bases; unmatched junction nucleotides: 6. Germline assignment: CDR1 SGDLS and CDR2 YYNGEE. CDR3 nucleotides: TGTGCCAGCAGCGAGGGGTGGACAGGGGCACCCCTCCACTTT. This encodes CASSEGWTGAPLHF.

The chain is built from TRBV7-2 and TRBJ2-4, with TRBD2 matching over 13 bases. This CDR3 is built from 16 residues. Germline V gene data show CDR1 as SGHTA and CDR2 as FQGNSA. The trim removed 5 bases at V and 2 bases at J, leaving 3 bases unmatched. The CDR3, as DNA: TGTGCCAGCAGCCAACTAGCGGGGGGGTCCAAAAACATTCAGTACTTC. It codes for CASSQLAGGSKNIQYF. Supplemented by reference TRBV7-2 and TRBJ2-4, the full variable domain reads GAGVSQSPSNKVTEKGKDVELRCDPISGHTALYWYRQSLGQGLEFLIYFQGNSAPDKSGLPSDRFSAERTGGSVSTLTIQRTQQEDSAVYLCASSQLAGGSKNIQYFGAGTRLSVL.

V usage is TRBV6-5 and J usage is TRBJ2-5; 9 bases are a match to TRBD1. This CDR3 spans 15 amino acids. V dropped 5 bases and J dropped 5; count of bases not matched to a gene: 9. CDR1 and CDR2 from the germline V gene are MNHEY and SVGAGI. DNA for the CDR3: TGTGCCAGCAGTCCCGGGGACAGGGTTGGGGAGACCCAGTACTTC. Its protein is CASSPGDRVGETQYF.

The rearrangement joins TRBV6-5 to TRBJ2-1; TRBD1 matches 9 bases. Per germline, CDR1 MNHEY and CDR2 SVGAGI. The CDR3 has 12 amino acids. Trimming at V came to 7 bases and at J to 7 bases, leaving 2 bases not matched to a gene. The CDR3 DNA reads TGTGCCAGCAAAGGACAGGGGAATGAGCAGTTCTTC. Translating it yields CASKGQGNEQFF.

This chain connects TRBV19 to TRBJ2-3, with TRBD2 matching over 7 bases. Losses at the gene ends were 6 bases for V and 2 bases for J; bases not matched to a gene: 5. This CDR3 is built from 14 residues. Germline V gene sequence: CDR1 LNHDA, CDR2 SQIVND (reference sequence). Here the CDR3 reads CASSLAGPTDTQYF. The CDR3 DNA is TGTGCCAGTAGCTTAGCGGGCCCCACAGATACGCAGTATTTT.

The rearrangement joins TRBV18 to TRBJ2-2; 13 bases match TRBD2. CDR1 is KGHSH, CDR2 LQKENI, per germline. The CDR3 runs to 18 residues. V lost 0 bases and J lost 4; bases outside the gene matches: 5. This chain's CDR3 is CASSPPGLAGTGTGELFF. DNA for the CDR3: TGTGCCAGCTCACCACCGGGACTAGCGGGAACGGGCACCGGGGAGCTGTTTTTT. Full variable domain (remainder filled in from reference TRBV18 and TRBJ2-2): NAGVMQNPRHLVRRRGQEARLRCSPMKGHSHVYWYRQLPEEGLKFMVYLQKENIIDESGMPKERFSAEFPKEGPSILRIQQVVRGDSAAYFCASSPPGLAGTGTGELFFGEGSRLTVL.

The chain joins TRBV27 to TRBJ2-7; 9 positions agree with TRBD2. The CDR3 extends over 15 amino acids. CDR1 is MNHEY, CDR2 SMNVEV, per germline (reference sequence). V was pared by 0 bases and J by 3 bases, with 3 bases of the junction left unmatched. The DNA for the CDR3 is TGTGCCAGCAGTTTATCGGCTAGCGGGGACTACGAGCAGTACTTC. Its protein is CASSLSASGDYEQYF.

Comments on this clone: This CDR3 is also generated by other DNA sequences in the sample. CDR3 protein: CASSLAGNTEAFF. In DNA form, the CDR3 reads TGTGCCAGCAGTTTAGCAGGGAATACTGAAGCTTTCTTT. This chain joins TRBV28 and TRBJ1-1; D is possibly TRBD1 (5 bases). Between the trimmed V and J ends, which lost 2 bases and 5 bases, there was a span of 9 bases. The CDR3 has 13 amino acids. Germline CDR1 is MDHEN and CDR2 is SYDVKM. Supplemented by reference TRBV28 and TRBJ1-1, the full variable domain reads DVKVTQSSRYLVKRTGEKVFLECVQDMDHENMFWYRQDPGLGLRLIYFSYDVKMKEKGDIPEGYSVSREKKERFSLILESASTNQTSMYLCASSLAGNTEAFFGQGTRLTVV.